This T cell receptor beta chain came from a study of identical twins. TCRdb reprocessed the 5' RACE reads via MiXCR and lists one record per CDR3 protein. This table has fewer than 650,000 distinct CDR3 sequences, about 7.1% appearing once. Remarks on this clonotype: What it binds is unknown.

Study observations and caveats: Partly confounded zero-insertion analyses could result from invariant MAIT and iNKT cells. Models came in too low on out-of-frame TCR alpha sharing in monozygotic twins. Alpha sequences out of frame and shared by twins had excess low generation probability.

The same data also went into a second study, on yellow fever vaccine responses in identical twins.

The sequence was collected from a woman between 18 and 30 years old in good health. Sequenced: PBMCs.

CDR3 sequence: CASSQERGLAVFHNEQFF. CDR3 DNA: TGTGCCAGCAGCCAAGAGAGGGGTCTCGCGGTGTTCCATAATGAGCAGTTCTTC. The chain has TRBV14 and TRBJ2-1; D assignment may be TRBD1 or TRBD2 (5 bases each). This CDR3 comprises 18 residues. CDR1 is SGHDN and CDR2 is FVKESK in the germline V gene. The germline V and J ends were trimmed by 0 bases and 7 bases, with 22 bases remaining between them.